The entry that follows covers one TCR beta chain sequence. Its antigen remains unknown. The sample originates from a study of metastatic and nonmetastatic thyroid tumors. Overall study context: A comparison of repertoires was made across blood and tumor or nodule tissue from malignant and benign thyroid patients.

Study-level findings and limits: Reports indicated that malignant thyroid tumors showed significantly higher TCR beta diversity than benign nodules did, in blood and tumor.

The CDR3 contains 14 residues. From germline, CDR1 is MNHEY and CDR2 SMNVEV (reference sequence). The V and J ends lost 4 bases and 0 bases, in that order; junction bases with no gene match: 1. All patients were untreated before thyroid surgery. Per the authors' pipeline: Clinicopathological groups differed in CDR3, with these differences serving to build a distant-metastasis classifier for papillary thyroid cancer. MiXCR re-clonotyped the PCR reads for TCRdb. The V and J calls follow TCRdb's processing rather than the paper's. The data hold about 25,000 clones, with 20% observed a single time. This receptor was obtained from a female donor with papillary thyroid cancer or a benign thyroid nodule (not recorded which). Some clones in this sample may be carry-over from other donors' samples. Sequencing was done on a sample of adjacent normal tissue. The chain has TRBV27 and TRBJ2-7; 9 bases are shared with TRBD2. The DNA for the CDR3 is TGTGCCAGCAGTTGGACTAGCGACTCCTACGAGCAGTACTTC. This sequence encodes CASSWTSDSYEQYF.